The clone carrying this TCR beta chain was detected only once. Its antigen is not identified. The sample comes from a study of long-term antiretroviral therapy in people with HIV. Across the study: The study's earliest collections predate the 2015 immediate-ART recommendation by about a decade.

Prior to DNA extraction, the samples held 1-10 million cryopreserved PBMC. Researchers ran immunoSEQ v3.0 at survey level. Assay: immunoSEQ multiplex PCR; the TCRdb copy retains only in-frame clones and omits some. The sample yields more than 15,000 clones, approximately 78% seen once. Whole-study results and caveats: Regardless of time point, clones expanded before ART dominated the repertoire.

Per the germline V gene, CDR1 is MNHNS and CDR2 is SASEGT. CDR3 length: 14 residues. V was clipped by 5 bases and J by 2 bases, with 12 bases between them. V usage is TRBV6-1 and J usage is TRBJ2-5; D possibly corresponds to TRBD1 (6 bases). The receptor was isolated from a man younger than 35 with HIV. This specimen was unsorted PBMCs, taken 0.3 years after starting antiretroviral therapy. CDR3: CASSFDRSQETQYF. Here the CDR3 DNA reads TGTGCCAGCAGTTTCGACAGGTCGCAAGAGACCCAGTACTTC.